This T cell receptor beta chain originates from a study of patients and donors after allogeneic stem cell transplantation. TCRdb passed the RT-PCR reads through MiXCR, listing each CDR3 protein once. The sample lists 400,000 to 500,000 distinct CDR3 sequences, more than 15% occurring once. Losses at the gene ends were 7 bases for V and 1 base for J; bases not matched to a gene: 9. Germline CDR1 reads LNHDA; CDR2 reads SQIVND (reference sequence). The CDR3 covers 15 residues. This TCR was sampled from a human donor who was either an allogeneic HSCT recipient or a stem cell or donor lymphocyte infusion donor (not recorded which). It is not recorded whose cells these are; they may come from a transplant donor. The chain recombines TRBV19 with TRBJ2-5; TRBD1 agrees at 7 bases. Source material: blood, either unsorted or a sorted T cell fraction (not recorded which). The CDR3 DNA sequence: TGTGCCAGTAACAACCGCCGGGACAGCCAAGAGACCCAGTACTTC. Translation gives CASNNRRDSQETQYF. Looking up the rest from reference TRBV19 and TRBJ2-5 gives the full variable domain: DGGITQSPKYLFRKEGQNVTLSCEQNLNHDAMYWYRQDPGQGLRLIYYSQIVNDFQKGDIAEGYSVSREKKESFPLTVTSAQKNPTAFYLCASNNRRDSQETQYFGPGTRLLVL.